The 26 T cell receptor beta chains given below trace back to one sample, sequenced in a study of post-analysis software for immune sequencing data. Study-level points and caveats: Elevated frequency relative to controls characterized roughly 5 TRBV segments in patients, TRBV5-6, TRBV5-1 and TRBV20-1 among them.

Antigens for these TCRs are unknown. Unique-molecular-identifier-tagged TCR beta cDNA libraries were used. TCRdb re-analysed the PCR reads in MiXCR, keeping a single row per CDR3 protein. The data show hundreds of thousands of distinct CDR3 sequences, roughly 27% seen once. The sequencing sample was made of blood. The source of these receptors is a girl aged 5-17 years with multiple sclerosis.

The chain employs TRBV12-3 or TRBV12-4 and TRBJ2-3; 7 positions agree with TRBD2. There are 16 residues in the CDR3. J was trimmed by 5 bases and V by 6 bases; bases with no gene match: 14. This CDR3 is CASRSGSSGKIDTQYF. The CDR3 DNA sequence: TGTGCCAGCAGGTCCGGGAGCAGCGGGAAGATAGATACGCAGTATTTT.

The V and J genes are TRBV11-2 and TRBJ2-7; tentative D call: TRBD1 (5 bases). CDR1 SGHAT and CDR2 FQNNGV come from the germline V gene. The length of the CDR3 is 14 residues. With 0 bases removed from V and 7 bases from J, the gap between germline ends came to 13 bases. The CDR3 region has the DNA TGTGCCAGCAGCTTAGAACCAGGGTACAATGAGCAGTACTTC. Translated, it gives CASSLEPGYNEQYF.

The chain combines TRBV28 with TRBJ1-2, with no clear D. Germline values: CDR1 MDHEN, CDR2 SYDVKM. The CDR3 totals 12 residues. The V end was cut by 2 bases, the J end by 6 bases, with 7 bases between. In nucleotides, the CDR3 is TGTGCCAGCAGTTTAATGAGGGATGGCTACACCTTC. It codes for CASSLMRDGYTF.

The rearrangement links TRBV20-1 to TRBJ2-3, with D hard to call. This CDR3 has 12 amino acids. Looked up from germline, CDR1 is DFQATT and CDR2 is SNEGSKA (reference sequence). V shed 2 bases and J shed 4 bases, with 7 bases lying between them. CDR3 sequence (DNA): TGCAGTGCTAGAATTCGGTCAGATACGCAGTATTTT. It is translated as CSARIRSDTQYF.

The rearrangement links TRBV28 to TRBJ2-5, with TRBD2 matching over 8 bases. The J segment lost 5 bases and the V segment lost 6 bases, leaving 11 bases of the junction unmatched. The CDR3 is made up of 15 amino acids. CDR1 and CDR2 from the germline V gene are MDHEN and SYDVKM. The CDR3 here is CASSKVWTSRETQYF. In DNA, the CDR3 is TGTGCCAGCAGCAAAGTGTGGACTAGCAGGGAGACCCAGTACTTC.

CDR3 loop: CASSPRQGLGEQFF. In DNA form, the CDR3 reads TGTGCCAGCAGCCCCCGACAGGGGTTGGGTGAGCAGTTCTTC. The chain carries TRBV7-2 and TRBJ2-1; TRBD1 matches at 8 bases. The V gene's germline CDR1 is SGHTA and CDR2 FQGNSA. This CDR3 contains 14 residues. J gave up 9 bases and V 5 bases, and 9 bases lay outside the gene matches.

The rearrangement uses TRBV20-1 and TRBJ2-3; D gene uncertain. Germline CDR1 is DFQATT and CDR2 is SNEGSKA (reference sequence). Trimming took 1 base from V and 3 from J, leaving 8 bases between them. The CDR3 is 13 amino acids. The CDR3 sequence is CSARGSHTDTQYF. The DNA for the CDR3 is TGCAGTGCTAGAGGTAGCCATACAGATACGCAGTATTTT.

The sample holds a few counts of this clonotype. The chain employs TRBV24-1 and TRBJ2-5, with 9 bases identical to TRBD1. V lost 5 bases, J lost 4 bases, and 10 bases stayed unmatched. The CDR3 totals 16 residues. Germline V gene sequence: CDR1 KGHDR, CDR2 SFDVKD. Here the CDR3 reads CATSGTGTGYRETQYF. In DNA form, the CDR3 reads TGTGCCACCAGTGGTACCGGGACAGGGTACAGAGAGACCCAGTACTTC.

The rearrangement joins TRBV6-6 to TRBJ2-5; 7 bases line up with TRBD1. The germline gives CDR1 MNHNY, CDR2 SVGAGI (reference sequence). This CDR3 contains 16 residues. J lost 2 bases, V lost 1 base, and 7 bases had no gene match. CDR3 residues: CASSYWAQGEQETQYF. The CDR3 DNA sequence: TGTGCCAGCAGTTACTGGGCCCAGGGGGAACAAGAGACCCAGTACTTC.

The chain is built from TRBV20-1 and TRBJ2-1, with 8 bases fitting TRBD2. The CDR3 is 13 residues long. In germline, CDR1 is DFQATT, CDR2 SNEGSKA (reference sequence). Trimming removed 6 bases from V and 8 bases from J; junction bases left unmatched: 9. The CDR3 region has the DNA TGCAGTGCCGGGAGGGCCGTTGTTTATGAGCAGTTCTTC. This gives the protein CSAGRAVVYEQFF.

The table lists this clonotype with many counts. The chain joins TRBV4-1 to TRBJ1-2; a possible D gene is TRBD1 (5 bases). The V gene's germline CDR1 is MGHRA and CDR2 YSYEKL. The V and J ends lost 3 bases and 6 bases respectively, with 11 bases between them. The length of the CDR3 is 13 residues. The CDR3 DNA follows: TGCGCCAGCAGCCAGGCCGGGGGTAATGGCTACACCTTC. As protein: CASSQAGGNGYTF.

The chain is built from TRBV20-1 and TRBJ1-2, with D unresolved. The V and J ends lost 0 bases and 0 bases respectively, with 5 bases between them. This CDR3 has 13 amino acids. Germline assignment: CDR1 DFQATT and CDR2 SNEGSKA (reference sequence). This CDR3 reads CSARDAANYGYTF. In nucleotides, the CDR3 is TGCAGTGCTAGAGATGCCGCTAACTATGGCTACACCTTC.

The table lists this clonotype with a count of one. The chain has TRBV6-6 and TRBJ1-1, with D unclear. Germline values: CDR1 MNHNY, CDR2 SVGAGI (reference sequence). Trimming cost V 2 bases and J 4 bases, with 8 bases left between them. The CDR3 runs to 13 residues. CDR3 loop: CASSYTLGTEAFF. The CDR3 DNA follows: TGTGCCAGCAGTTACACTCTTGGCACTGAAGCTTTCTTT.

This clonotype occurred a few times. The chain employs TRBV5-1 and TRBJ2-1; 14 nucleotides align to TRBD2. With V trimmed by 4 bases and J by 4 bases, 7 bases remained unmatched. The CDR3 is 17 residues long. Germline V gene data show CDR1 as SGHRS and CDR2 as YFSETQ. The CDR3 DNA reads as TGCGCCAGCAGCCAAGGGACTAGCGGGGGCCTGTACAATGAGCAGTTCTTC. Its translation is CASSQGTSGGLYNEQFF.

This clonotype was found a few times. This chain uses TRBV2 with TRBJ2-1; 8 positions agree with TRBD2. CDR1 SNHLY and CDR2 FYNNEI come from the germline V gene. The J segment lost 7 bases and the V segment lost 10 bases, leaving 6 bases of the junction unmatched. This CDR3 comprises 12 residues. In DNA form, the CDR3 reads TGTGCCACCCAGAGCGGGAGTAATGAGCAGTTCTTC. Amino acid sequence: CATQSGSNEQFF.

This clonotype was counted a few times. The genes are TRBV5-1 and TRBJ2-2; possibly TRBD2 for D (5 bases). Germline CDR1 SGHRS, CDR2 YFSETQ. V dropped 2 bases and J dropped 0 bases, with 8 bases sitting between them. CDR3 length equals 15 residues. The CDR3 loop reads CASSFGAANTGELFF. The CDR3 DNA follows: TGCGCCAGCAGCTTTGGAGCGGCGAACACCGGGGAGCTGTTTTTT.

A single count supports this clonotype. The chain carries TRBV5-5 and TRBJ1-1; 7 bases are shared with TRBD1. The CDR3 covers 16 residues. The V gene end was trimmed by 5 bases and the J gene end by 3 bases; junction bases not matched to a gene: 13. In germline, CDR1 is SGHKS, CDR2 YYEKEE (reference sequence). DNA for the CDR3: TGTGCCAGCAGACAACAGGGGCCTCGTGGGGACACTGAAGCTTTCTTT. Translation: CASRQQGPRGDTEAFF.

This clonotype occurred a few times. The chain couples TRBV28 to TRBJ2-7, with 12 bases matching TRBD2. The junction had 7 bases not matched to a gene; V was cut back by 6 bases and J by 4 bases. The CDR3 sequence is 15 residues long. Germline lookup yields CDR1 MDHEN and CDR2 SYDVKM. CDR3: CASRPTSGRFYEQYF. CDR3 nucleotides: TGTGCCAGCAGACCGACTAGCGGGAGATTTTACGAGCAGTACTTC.

This clonotype has a handful of counts. The rearrangement joins TRBV20-1 to TRBJ2-3; TRBD2 is a possible D gene (5 bases). Germline-derived CDR1 and CDR2 are DFQATT and SNEGSKA (reference sequence). This CDR3 contains 13 residues. V lost 0 bases and J lost 5, with 9 bases in between. The CDR3 protein is CSARDFGGDTQYF. The DNA of the CDR3 is TGCAGTGCTAGAGATTTTGGAGGAGATACGCAGTATTTT.

This clonotype was seen repeatedly, ten times or more. The chain joins TRBV29-1 to TRBJ2-7; D is possibly TRBD1 (5 bases). Trimming left V 7 bases short and J 6 bases short, with 13 bases between. The CDR3 totals 11 residues. CDR1 and CDR2 (germline): SQVTM, ANQGSEA. The CDR3 DNA is TGCAGCGGCCAGGACATGCGCGAGCAGTACTTC. Translating gives CSGQDMREQYF.

The rearrangement uses TRBV20-1 and TRBJ2-1; 13 bases fit TRBD2. Germline assignment: CDR1 DFQATT and CDR2 SNEGSKA (reference sequence). This CDR3 contains 17 residues. With 3 bases clipped from V and 5 bases from J, the junction kept 10 bases outside the gene matches. The CDR3 protein is CSASPMRLAGGHNEQFF. In DNA form, the CDR3 reads TGCAGTGCTAGCCCAATGCGACTAGCGGGAGGCCACAATGAGCAGTTCTTC.

This clonotype occurred a few times. V is TRBV21-1 and J is TRBJ2-1. TRBV21-1 is a pseudogene segment. CDR3 size: 14 residues. CDR3 residues: CASSKETTYNEQFF. The CDR3 nucleotides read TGTGCCAGCAGCAAAGAGACTACCTACAATGAGCAGTTCTTC.

This clonotype came up a few times. The V call is TRBV7-2, the J call TRBJ2-5, with D hard to call. Germline V gene lookup returns CDR1 SGHTA and CDR2 FQGNSA. The CDR3 runs to 12 residues. V was pared by 1 base and J by 10 bases, with 10 bases between. The DNA of the CDR3 is TGTGCCAGCAGCTTAGAATCGGTCCTCCAGTACTTC. Protein sequence: CASSLESVLQYF.

This clonotype showed up just a few times. V and J are TRBV5-6 and TRBJ2-7; D not certain. Looked up from germline, CDR1 is SGHDT and CDR2 is YYEEEE. The CDR3 totals 14 residues. The V and J ends lost 5 bases and 7 bases respectively, with 19 bases between them. The chain's CDR3 is CASSARTVPWEQYF. The DNA of the CDR3 is TGTGCCAGCAGTGCTAGGACGGTCCCCTGGGAGCAGTACTTC.

This clonotype has just a few counts. The rearrangement links TRBV6-1 to TRBJ1-6, with D possibly matching TRBD1 (6 bases). Trimming pared 5 bases from V and 4 bases from J, leaving 6 bases between. Looked up from germline, CDR1 is MNHNS and CDR2 is SASEGT. There are 13 residues in the CDR3. The CDR3 loop reads CASSTGYNSPLHF. CDR3 DNA sequence: TGTGCCAGCAGTACAGGGTATAATTCACCCCTCCACTTT.

This clonotype was detected a few times. V is TRBV7-2 and J is TRBJ2-2; D is tentatively TRBD1 or TRBD2 (6 bases each). Germline loops: CDR1 SGHTA, CDR2 FQGNSA. V gave up 1 base and J gave up 8 bases, with 11 bases separating them. The CDR3 extends over 14 amino acids. The CDR3 DNA is TGTGCCAGCAGCTTAGAGGGGGGCAGAGGGGAGCTGTTTTTT. As protein: CASSLEGGRGELFF.